The rows below give T cell receptor beta chains drawn from one sample of a study of CXCR3-negative and CXCR3-positive naive CD8 T cells. Following a re-call of the 5' RACE reads, TCRdb has one entry per CDR3 protein and lacks DNA. The sample table sets out 45,000 or so distinct CDR3 sequences. What was sequenced was memory CD8+ T cells from blood. The receptors here all came from a human donor in good health. Some clones in this sample may be carry-over from other donors' samples. Both conserved end residues are part of each CDR3. Clone size is stated in some rows and not others, as once, few, many or a class when expanded.

>TRBJ2-1|TRBV7-3|-
CASSPTSGSSYNEQFF
>TRBJ2-4|TRBV7-3|-
CASSLLLIPIDF
>TRBJ1-5|TRBV11-2|-
CASSSVSSNQPQHF
>TRBJ2-5|TRBV15|-
CATSTTNREQETQYF
>TRBJ2-5|TRBV24-1|-
CATSDLSTDQETQYF
>TRBJ2-6|TRBV7-6|-
CASSWDASGGAHSSGANVLTF
>TRBJ2-1|TRBV4-1|-
CASSQGPRQGPADEQFF
>TRBJ2-7|TRBV6-2/TRBV6-3|-
CASSYSRLAFGFYEQYF
>TRBJ2-1|TRBV6-2/TRBV6-3|-
CASSFPGLEIRSEQFF
>TRBJ2-1|TRBV28|-
CASSLRQRQFF
>TRBJ2-7|TRBV28|-
CASSLGLAAYEQYF
>TRBJ1-1|TRBV28|medium-sized
CASSLRDREAFF
>TRBJ2-7|TRBV28|-
CASSYGQGSTYEQYF
>TRBJ1-2|TRBV4-3|-
CASSQGEANYGYTF
>TRBJ2-3|TRBV5-5|-
CASSSYNREADTQYF
>TRBJ2-7|TRBV15|-
CATSRELAGGYEQYF
>TRBJ1-1|TRBV27|-
CASRRYLNTEAFF
>TRBJ2-7|TRBV20-1|-
CSARDTTGLTYEQYF
>TRBJ2-1|TRBV19|-
CASSLGDPNEQFF
>TRBJ2-1|TRBV28|-
CASSYGLAVYNEQFF
>TRBJ2-5|TRBV7-9|-
CASSPFQETQYF
>TRBJ2-1|TRBV14|-
CASSQDLGLAGRNEQFF
>TRBJ2-1|TRBV27|-
CASSLSSGAYNEQFF